These 26 T cell receptor beta chains were all obtained from the same sample, sequenced in a study of T cells in tuberculosis. Libraries were prepared by immunoSEQ multiplex PCR; TCRdb keeps only in-frame clonotypes and omits some of them. The data contain about 43,000 clones, about 94% of them singletons. The sequenced material came from PBMCs. Receptors originate from a donor between 10 and 29 years old with latent tuberculosis or without tuberculosis infection. Some clones in this sample may be carry-over from other donors' samples.

The CDR3 loop is CASSDSDRAYEQYF. DNA for the CDR3: TGTGCCAGCAGCGACAGTGACAGGGCCTACGAGCAGTACTTC. The chain links TRBV7-9 to TRBJ2-7; 7 bases agree with TRBD1. Per the germline V gene, CDR1 is SEHNR and CDR2 is FQNEAQ (reference sequence). CDR3 length: 14 amino acids. V trimming: 5 bases; J trimming: 2 bases; junction bases outside the gene matches: 6.

The V call is TRBV5-1, the J call TRBJ1-5; D may be TRBD1 (5 bases). This CDR3 is 17 amino acids long. The germline V and J ends were trimmed by 1 base and 6 bases, with 20 bases remaining between them. Germline CDR1 and CDR2: SGHRS and YFSETQ. CDR3 loop: CASSLTPAGPGGQPQHF. CDR3 in DNA: TGCGCCAGCAGCTTGACCCCGGCGGGGCCTGGTGGTCAGCCCCAGCATTTT.

The chain couples TRBV5-1 to TRBJ1-1; 10 nucleotides agree with TRBD1. Germline V gene sequence: CDR1 SGHRS, CDR2 YFSETQ. This CDR3 is 17 amino acids long. V was clipped by 4 bases and J by 6 bases; unmatched bases: 15. The CDR3 region has the DNA TGCGCCAGCAGCCTGACCCTCGCCGGGACAGGGGTGTCTGAAGCTTTCTTT. This codes for CASSLTLAGTGVSEAFF.

The chain combines TRBV27 with TRBJ1-1; D unclear. CDR3 size: 15 residues. V was trimmed by 8 bases and J by 0 bases, leaving 16 bases between them. Germline CDR1 reads MNHEY; CDR2 reads SMNVEV (reference sequence). The DNA for the CDR3 is TGTGCCAGCCACGCGGCGCCAGTCATGAACACTGAAGCTTTCTTT. Translated, it gives CASHAAPVMNTEAFF.

V is TRBV6-1 and J is TRBJ2-1, with 7 bases aligning to TRBD1. Germline CDR1 and CDR2: MNHNS and SASEGT. V was clipped by 1 base and J by 3 bases; unmatched bases: 3. This CDR3 region has 15 residues. For the CDR3, the DNA is TGTGCCAGCAGTGAAGAGGCAGGGGGCTACAATGAGCAGTTCTTC. This translates into CASSEEAGGYNEQFF.

The V gene is TRBV7-7, the J gene TRBJ2-3; D ambiguous. Trimming pared 0 bases from V and 7 bases from J, leaving 8 bases between. The germline CDR1 and CDR2 sequences are SSHAT and FNYEAQ (reference sequence). This CDR3 has 13 residues. CDR3 protein: CASSLAPGYTQYF. The CDR3 DNA follows: TGTGCCAGCAGCTTAGCCCCAGGCTATACGCAGTATTTT.

This chain connects TRBV27 to TRBJ1-2; TRBD1 matches 8 bases. This CDR3 contains 16 residues. The trim removed 5 bases at V and 0 bases at J, leaving 8 bases unmatched. CDR1 and CDR2 from the germline V gene are MNHEY and SMNVEV (reference sequence). CDR3 loop: CASSPSTGVANYGYTF. CDR3 nucleotides: TGTGCCAGCAGTCCCTCGACAGGGGTAGCTAACTATGGCTACACCTTC.

The chain carries TRBV28 and TRBJ2-7; TRBD2 aligns across 10 bases. The CDR3 covers 17 residues. J gave up 2 bases and V 4 bases, and 11 bases lay outside the gene matches. The germline V gene encodes CDR1 MDHEN and CDR2 SYDVKM. The CDR3 loop is CASSSSGLAIGAYEQYF. The CDR3 nucleotides read TGTGCCAGCAGTTCATCGGGACTAGCGATCGGCGCCTACGAGCAGTACTTC.

This chain joins TRBV7-2 and TRBJ2-7, with 15 bases fitting TRBD2. V was pared by 2 bases and J by 4 bases, with 6 bases of the junction left unmatched. Germline V gives CDR1 SGHTA, CDR2 FQGNSA. This CDR3 has 17 amino acids. The CDR3 protein is CASSLRGLAGGGYEQYF. The CDR3 DNA reads TGTGCCAGCAGCTTAAGGGGACTAGCGGGGGGTGGTTACGAGCAGTACTTC.

This rearrangement joins TRBV27 to TRBJ2-7, with a weak D call TRBD1 (6 bases). CDR3 length: 14 amino acids. The germline gives CDR1 MNHEY, CDR2 SMNVEV (reference sequence). The V gene lost 5 bases and the J gene lost 2 bases, with 13 bases spanning the gap. As DNA, the CDR3 is TGTGCCAGCAGTCTAGAGACAGGCCCCTACGAGCAGTACTTC. Encoded protein: CASSLETGPYEQYF.

The CDR3 region is CASSLQGGAEAFF. CDR3 sequence (DNA): TGTGCCAGCAGCTTGCAGGGGGGCGCTGAAGCTTTCTTT. V usage is TRBV5-4 and J usage is TRBJ1-1; 7 bases are shared with TRBD1. Trimming at V came to 1 base and at J to 6 bases, leaving 3 bases not matched to a gene. The CDR3 runs to 13 residues. Germline CDR1 SGHNT, CDR2 YYREEE (reference sequence).

V and J are TRBV6-5 and TRBJ2-7; D not resolved. Trimming shortened V by 4 bases and J by 7 bases, and 17 bases separated the two germline ends. CDR1 and CDR2 from the germline V gene are MNHEY and SVGAGI. The CDR3 is 14 amino acids. The CDR3 reads CASSSPGHAWEQYF. As DNA, the CDR3 is TGTGCCAGCAGTTCACCGGGTCACGCGTGGGAGCAGTACTTC.

The J gene is TRBJ2-7, the V gene TRBV5-1; tentatively, D is TRBD1 (6 bases). V dropped 2 bases and J dropped 0 bases, with 9 bases sitting between them. The CDR3 covers 14 residues. CDR1 and CDR2 from the germline V gene are SGHRS and YFSETQ. CDR3 nucleotides: TGCGCCAGCAGCTTCCGGGACAACTCCTACGAGCAGTACTTC. Encoded protein: CASSFRDNSYEQYF.

The chain employs TRBV4-3 and TRBJ1-5; D perhaps matches TRBD1 (5 bases). The V and J ends lost 0 bases and 7 bases respectively, with 13 bases between them. This CDR3 spans 15 amino acids. The germline V gene encodes CDR1 LGHNA and CDR2 YSLEER. This chain's CDR3 is CASSQDRTLGQPQHF. The CDR3 nucleotides are TGCGCCAGCAGCCAAGATCGGACATTAGGACAGCCCCAGCATTTT.

V is TRBV10-1 and J is TRBJ1-2, with a possible D match to TRBD1 (5 bases). The CDR3 contains 12 residues. Germline V gives CDR1 WNHNN, CDR2 SYGVQD (reference sequence). Trimming removed 6 bases from V and 1 base from J, with 6 bases in between. This chain's CDR3 is CASSRDNYGYTF. CDR3 coding DNA: TGCGCCAGCAGCAGGGATAACTATGGCTACACCTTC.

This chain connects TRBV15 to TRBJ1-2; unclear D gene. V dropped 1 base and J dropped 4 bases, with 7 bases sitting between them. The germline V gene encodes CDR1 LNHNV and CDR2 YYDKDF (reference sequence). The CDR3 consists of 13 residues. Here the CDR3 reads CATSRAPIYGYTF. DNA for the CDR3: TGTGCCACCAGCAGAGCCCCAATCTATGGCTACACCTTC.

V is TRBV29-1 and J is TRBJ2-1; no reliable D call. There are 11 residues in the CDR3. Germline CDR1 reads SQVTM; CDR2 reads ANQGSEA. Trimming took 4 bases from V and 6 from J, leaving 7 bases between them. The CDR3 coding sequence is TGCAGCGTTGGTTCTGTCAATGAGCAGTTCTTC. Translated, it gives CSVGSVNEQFF.

This chain uses TRBV5-1 with TRBJ2-2; D is ambiguous. The CDR3 runs 13 residues. In germline, CDR1 is SGHRS, CDR2 YFSETQ. Trimming shortened V by 5 bases and J by 5 bases, and 10 bases separated the two germline ends. The CDR3 loop is CASSPTQTGELFF. DNA of the CDR3: TGCGCCAGCAGTCCAACGCAGACCGGGGAGCTGTTTTTT.

The chain links TRBV2 to TRBJ2-3, with TRBD2 as a possible D gene (6 bases). Germline V CDR1 and CDR2: SNHLY, FYNNEI. The CDR3 is made up of 19 amino acids. Deletions cut 0 bases from V and 2 bases from J, with 21 bases between. The CDR3 DNA follows: TGTGCCAGCAGTGAAGCGGGGACTGACTGGAGCGGGTTCACAGATACGCAGTATTTT. As protein: CASSEAGTDWSGFTDTQYF.

The rearrangement links TRBV7-7 to TRBJ2-6; tentatively, D is TRBD2 (5 bases). The CDR3 loop spans 14 amino acids. V was trimmed by 5 bases and J by 4 bases, leaving 9 bases between them. Germline assignment: CDR1 SSHAT and CDR2 FNYEAQ (reference sequence). The CDR3 reads CASSPRRGANVLTF. DNA of the CDR3: TGTGCCAGCAGCCCCCGGAGGGGGGCCAACGTCCTGACTTTC.

The chain employs TRBV7-6 and TRBJ2-2; tentative D call: TRBD2 (6 bases). Trimming took off 6 bases at V and 4 bases at J, with 15 bases between the two ends. This CDR3 is 15 amino acids long. Per the germline V gene, CDR1 is SGHVS and CDR2 is FNYEAQ. In DNA, the CDR3 is TGTGCCAGCAGACGGCGGGGAGGTCGCACCGGGGAGCTGTTTTTT. This translates into CASRRRGGRTGELFF.

V is TRBV30 and J is TRBJ1-2; D is perhaps TRBD1 (6 bases). The V gene's germline CDR1 is GTSNPN and CDR2 SVGIG (reference sequence). The CDR3 runs to 13 residues. The ends were cut back, 4 bases at V and 7 bases at J, with 16 bases in the middle. In DNA, the CDR3 is TGTGCCTGGACCCCACGATCGGACAGTGGCTACACCTTC. Its translation is CAWTPRSDSGYTF.

The chain employs TRBV11-2 and TRBJ2-1; 7 bases line up with TRBD1. The CDR3 length is 16 residues. The V gene's germline CDR1 is SGHAT and CDR2 FQNNGV. V was clipped by 4 bases and J by 3 bases; unmatched bases: 9. The CDR3 spells CASSSPMGQHYNEQFF. CDR3 nucleotide sequence: TGTGCCAGCAGCTCTCCAATGGGACAGCACTACAATGAGCAGTTCTTC.

The chain is built from TRBV7-2 and TRBJ2-5; TRBD1 matches at 7 bases. Losses at the gene ends were 3 bases for V and 5 bases for J; bases not matched to a gene: 12. This CDR3 comprises 16 residues. The germline CDR1 and CDR2 sequences are SGHTA and FQGNSA. In DNA, the CDR3 is TGTGCCAGCAGCTTTAGCCCACCGACAGGGAAGGAGACCCAGTACTTC. Translated: CASSFSPPTGKETQYF.

This rearrangement joins TRBV5-6 to TRBJ1-1; 7 nucleotides agree with TRBD1. J lost 1 base, V lost 1 base, and 4 bases had no gene match. The CDR3 is 15 amino acids. Germline CDR1 and CDR2: SGHDT and YYEEEE. The CDR3 DNA follows: TGTGCCAGCAGCTTGCAAGGGGGCTGGAACACTGAAGCTTTCTTT. Translated: CASSLQGGWNTEAFF.

The chain uses TRBV11-3 and TRBJ2-3; 8 positions agree with TRBD1. Per germline, CDR1 SGHNT and CDR2 YENEEA. J lost 6 bases, V lost 5 bases, and 10 bases had no gene match. The CDR3 extends over 15 amino acids. CDR3 coding DNA: TGTGCCAGCAGCGCGGACAGGGACCGGGGGGATACGCAGTATTTT. Encoded protein: CASSADRDRGDTQYF. The full variable domain, in which reference TRBV11-3 and TRBJ2-3 provide the parts outside the CDR3, is EAGVVQSPRYKIIEKKQPVAFWCNPISGHNTLYWYLQNLGQGPELLIRYENEEAVDDSQLPKDRFSAERLKGVDSTLKIQPAELGDSAVYLCASSADRDRGDTQYFGPGTRLTVL.